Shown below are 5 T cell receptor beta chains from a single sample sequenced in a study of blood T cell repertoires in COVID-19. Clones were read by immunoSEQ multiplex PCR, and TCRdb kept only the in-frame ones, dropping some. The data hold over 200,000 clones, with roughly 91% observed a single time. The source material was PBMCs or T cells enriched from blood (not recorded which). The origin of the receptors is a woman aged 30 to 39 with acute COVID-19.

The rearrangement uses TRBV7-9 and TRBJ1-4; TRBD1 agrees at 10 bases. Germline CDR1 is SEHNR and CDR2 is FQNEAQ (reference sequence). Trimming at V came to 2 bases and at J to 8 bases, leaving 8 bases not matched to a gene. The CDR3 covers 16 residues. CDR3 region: CASSLFGQGEGEKLFF. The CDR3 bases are TGTGCCAGCAGCTTATTCGGACAGGGGGAGGGAGAAAAACTGTTTTTT. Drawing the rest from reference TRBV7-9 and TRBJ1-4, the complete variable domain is DTGVSQNPRHKITKRGQNVTFRCDPISEHNRLYWYRQTLGQGPEFLTYFQNEAQLEKSRLLSDRFSAERPKGSFSTLEIQRTEQGDSAMYLCASSLFGQGEGEKLFFGSGTQLSVL.

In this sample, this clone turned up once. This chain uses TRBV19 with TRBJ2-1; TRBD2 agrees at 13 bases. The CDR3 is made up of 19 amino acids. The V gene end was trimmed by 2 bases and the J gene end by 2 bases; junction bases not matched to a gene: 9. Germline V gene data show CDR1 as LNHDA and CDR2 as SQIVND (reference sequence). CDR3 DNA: TGTGCCAGTAGTATATTGACTAGCGGGGGGCTGAAAGCCTACAATGAGCAGTTCTTC. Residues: CASSILTSGGLKAYNEQFF. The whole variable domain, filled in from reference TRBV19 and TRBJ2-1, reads DGGITQSPKYLFRKEGQNVTLSCEQNLNHDAMYWYRQDPGQGLRLIYYSQIVNDFQKGDIAEGYSVSREKKESFPLTVTSAQKNPTAFYLCASSILTSGGLKAYNEQFFGPGTRLTVL.

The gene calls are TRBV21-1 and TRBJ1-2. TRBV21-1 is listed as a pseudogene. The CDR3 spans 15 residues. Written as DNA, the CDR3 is TGTGCCAGCACCCGGGCGGGGGGGAAATCCTATGGCTACACCTTC. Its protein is CASTRAGGKSYGYTF.

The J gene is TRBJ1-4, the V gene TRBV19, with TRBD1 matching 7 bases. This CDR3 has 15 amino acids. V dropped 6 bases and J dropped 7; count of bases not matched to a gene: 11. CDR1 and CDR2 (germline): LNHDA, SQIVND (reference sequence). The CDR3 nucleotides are TGTGCCAGTAGCCCAACTCGACAGGGTAGTGAAAAACTGTTTTTT. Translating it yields CASSPTRQGSEKLFF.

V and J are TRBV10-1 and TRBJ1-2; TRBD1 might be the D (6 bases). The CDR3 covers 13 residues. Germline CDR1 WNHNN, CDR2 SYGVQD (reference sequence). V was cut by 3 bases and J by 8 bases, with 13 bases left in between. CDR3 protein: CASSEYRDAGYTF. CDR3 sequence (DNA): TGCGCCAGCAGTGAATACAGGGACGCCGGCTACACCTTC.